The entry below gives a single T cell receptor (beta chain) sequence along with its context. Trimming cost V 5 bases and J 1 base; bases outside gene matches: 5. CDR3 length: 14 amino acids. Germline V lookup: CDR1 MNHEY, CDR2 SMNVEV (reference sequence). In the authors' workflow: Amplifying reference gene primers gave estimates of nucleated cell counts. Sequenced by immunoSEQ multiplex PCR; TCRdb stores in-frame clones only, minus some. That table supplies the V and J calls and clone size; D and trimming were determined from the DNA. Counted here are approximately 300,000 clones, around 81% occurring once; the ten biggest clones make up around 4.5%. These data are taken from a study of blood T cell repertoires in COVID-19. Study-wide context: COVID-19 samples, acute and convalescent, were from the United States, Italy and Spain. From T cells, B-cell-depleted T cells, or PBMCs came the material, which was cDNA or gDNA.

Sequencing was performed on peripheral blood. The V and J genes are TRBV27 and TRBJ2-7, with 7 bases identical to TRBD1. The sequence was collected from a woman between 50 and 59 years old with active or convalescent COVID-19. The chain's CDR3 is CASSTRQGSYEQYF. Here the CDR3 DNA reads TGTGCCAGCAGTACACGACAGGGTTCCTACGAGCAGTACTTC.